One and the same sample provided the 19 T cell receptor beta chains below, sequenced in a study of early T cells in non-severe SARS-CoV-2 infection. TCRdb re-called the 5' RACE reads with MiXCR, one entry per CDR3 protein. The repertoire holds around 70,000 distinct CDR3 sequences, 12% seen once, with around 1.8% in the top ten. Source material: whole blood. All receptors derive from an adult who was a healthcare worker with PCR-confirmed SARS-CoV-2 infection or an uninfected control (not recorded which).

This sequence joins TRBV25-1 and TRBJ2-2; 8 bases line up with TRBD1. V was clipped by 6 bases and J by 2 bases; unmatched bases: 8. The germline V gene has CDR1 MGHDK and CDR2 SYGVNS. The CDR3 length is 16 residues. CDR3 sequence reads: CASSLTGQGNTGELFF. The CDR3 coding sequence is TGTGCCAGCAGCCTCACCGGACAGGGTAACACCGGGGAGCTGTTTTTT.

This clonotype showed up many times. This sequence joins TRBV14 and TRBJ2-3; a weak D match, TRBD1 (6 bases). This CDR3 has 14 amino acids. Trimming took off 4 bases at V and 7 bases at J, with 15 bases between the two ends. Germline CDR1 is SGHDN and CDR2 is FVKESK. The CDR3 coding sequence is TGTGCCAGCAGCCCCGACAGGCTCAGGAATACGCAGTATTTT. It encodes CASSPDRLRNTQYF.

This clonotype was picked up many times. The chain combines TRBV5-1 with TRBJ2-1; 9 nucleotides align to TRBD2. The germline gives CDR1 SGHRS, CDR2 YFSETQ. This CDR3 region has 19 residues. The V and J ends lost 0 bases and 0 bases, in that order; junction bases with no gene match: 10. For the CDR3, the DNA is TGCGCCAGCAGCTTGGGTGCGGGGGGGCCCCGCAGCTCCTACAATGAGCAGTTCTTC. Protein product: CASSLGAGGPRSSYNEQFF.

This clonotype was observed a few times. The chain links TRBV19 to TRBJ2-2, with D maybe TRBD1 (6 bases). The germline CDR1 and CDR2 sequences are LNHDA and SQIVND (reference sequence). This CDR3 contains 16 residues. Trimming stripped 5 bases from V and 5 bases from J, with 18 bases between. CDR3 sequence reads: CASSLRRQGSTGELFF. DNA for the CDR3: TGTGCCAGTAGTTTGCGCCGGCAGGGGTCAACCGGGGAGCTGTTTTTT.

This clonotype has more than one count but fewer than ten. In DNA form, the CDR3 reads TGTGCCAGCAGAACCATGACCGGGGACAGGGGATATACTAACTATGGCTACACCTTC. Translation: CASRTMTGDRGYTNYGYTF. The chain employs TRBV28 and TRBJ1-2, with TRBD1 identical over 10 bases. J lost 0 bases, V lost 6 bases, and 16 bases had no gene match. The V gene's germline CDR1 is MDHEN and CDR2 SYDVKM. The CDR3 spans 19 residues.

In its sample, this clonotype was seen a few times. The CDR3 coding sequence is TGTGCCAGCTCACCCACCCGGGACTCCTACGAGCAGTACTTC. Translated, it gives CASSPTRDSYEQYF. This chain uses TRBV18 with TRBJ2-7; a weak D match, TRBD2 (5 bases). The CDR3 length is 14 residues. The germline V gene has CDR1 KGHSH and CDR2 LQKENI. V was pared by 3 bases and J by 0 bases, with 9 bases between.

There are a few counts of this clonotype. The chain links TRBV29-1 to TRBJ1-2; D perhaps matches TRBD1 (5 bases). Germline V gives CDR1 SQVTM, CDR2 ANQGSEA. This CDR3 comprises 13 residues. V was cut by 7 bases and J by 0 bases, with 12 bases left in between. The DNA for the CDR3 is TGCAGCGCCCACGTGGGGCCTAACTATGGCTACACCTTC. Its translation is CSAHVGPNYGYTF.

The chain recombines TRBV2 with TRBJ1-1, with 8 positions matching TRBD1. Unmatched junction bases numbered 10, after V lost 3 bases and J lost 4 bases. The germline CDR1 and CDR2 sequences are SNHLY and FYNNEI. The CDR3 totals 16 residues. CDR3 region: CASSDPGQVLGTEAFF. Written as DNA, the CDR3 is TGTGCCAGCAGTGATCCGGGACAGGTACTGGGCACTGAAGCTTTCTTT. Full variable domain (remainder filled in from reference TRBV2 and TRBJ1-1): EPEVTQTPSHQVTQMGQEVILRCVPISNHLYFYWYRQILGQKVEFLVSFYNNEISEKSEIFDDQFSVERPDGSNFTLKIRSTKLEDSAMYFCASSDPGQVLGTEAFFGQGTRLTVV.

This clonotype was recorded many times. The chain couples TRBV7-6 to TRBJ1-4; no definite D call. V was shortened by 5 bases and J by 4 bases, with 11 bases between the two germline ends. The V gene's germline CDR1 is SGHVS and CDR2 FNYEAQ. The CDR3 is 14 amino acids. CDR3 bases: TGTGCCAGCAGCGCGGGCGGCGGTAATGAAAAACTGTTTTTT. The encoded protein is CASSAGGGNEKLFF.

The chain combines TRBV19 with TRBJ2-5; possible D gene TRBD1, 5 bases. CDR3 size: 15 residues. Germline V lookup: CDR1 LNHDA, CDR2 SQIVND (reference sequence). V was shortened by 4 bases and J by 7 bases, with 19 bases between the two germline ends. CDR3 nucleotides: TGTGCCAGTAGTAACAGGTTTAACTACGGTGGGACCCAGTACTTC. It codes for CASSNRFNYGGTQYF.

The genes are TRBV6-1 and TRBJ1-1; D call uncertain. V lost 7 bases, J lost 1 base, and 10 bases lay in between. The CDR3 sequence is 13 residues long. Germline loops: CDR1 MNHNS, CDR2 SASEGT. CDR3 bases: TGTGCCAGCAATAAGGAATGGAACACTGAAGCTTTCTTT. Its translation is CASNKEWNTEAFF.

This clonotype was detected a few times. The chain recombines TRBV27 with TRBJ2-4, with 7 nucleotides matching TRBD1. The germline gives CDR1 MNHEY, CDR2 SMNVEV (reference sequence). V shed 6 bases and J 9 bases; nucleotides not matched to a gene: 8. The CDR3 extends over 13 amino acids. Here the CDR3 reads CASRAPGQSIQYF. The DNA for the CDR3 is TGTGCCAGCAGAGCCCCGGGACAGTCCATTCAGTACTTC.

The chain uses TRBV2 and TRBJ1-1; a possible D gene is TRBD1 (5 bases). Trimming cost V 3 bases and J 4 bases, with 9 bases left between them. Germline CDR1 SNHLY, CDR2 FYNNEI. This CDR3 contains 13 residues. This CDR3 reads CASSESRATEAFF. CDR3 coding DNA: TGTGCCAGCAGTGAGAGCAGGGCCACTGAAGCTTTCTTT.

This clonotype was counted at least ten times. J is TRBJ2-1 and V is TRBV7-2; D remains ambiguous. The CDR3 has 13 residues. Germline V gene sequence: CDR1 SGHTA, CDR2 FQGNSA. The V gene lost 6 bases and the J gene lost 5 bases, with 11 bases spanning the gap. The CDR3 nucleotides read TGTGCCAGCAGTCCCCCCTGGGACAATGAGCAGTTCTTC. It translates to CASSPPWDNEQFF.

V usage is TRBV6-5 and J usage is TRBJ2-5; D possibly corresponds to TRBD2 (6 bases). The CDR3 spans 15 residues. Germline CDR1 reads MNHEY; CDR2 reads SVGAGI. V lost 2 bases and J lost 3, with 13 bases in between. As DNA, the CDR3 is TGTGCCAGCAGTTACCCGGGGGATACAAAAGAGACCCAGTACTTC. Encoded protein: CASSYPGDTKETQYF.

The rearrangement uses TRBV7-2 and TRBJ1-6, with 9 positions matching TRBD1. Trimming at V came to 1 base and at J to 8 bases, leaving 6 bases not matched to a gene. The CDR3 runs 16 residues. Germline values: CDR1 SGHTA, CDR2 FQGNSA. The CDR3 is CASSLGGTGLHSPLHF. The CDR3 nucleotides are TGTGCCAGCAGCTTAGGGGGGACAGGGTTGCATTCACCCCTCCACTTT.

This clonotype was seen at least ten times. The CDR3 reads CASSQSTSGVSEQFF. The CDR3 nucleotides are TGTGCCAGCAGCCAGTCGACTAGCGGGGTGAGTGAGCAGTTCTTC. V is TRBV3-1 and J is TRBJ2-1; 11 bases fit TRBD2. Germline V gene data show CDR1 as LGHDT and CDR2 as YNNKEL (reference sequence). Unmatched junction bases numbered 7, after V lost 3 bases and J lost 9 bases. This CDR3 comprises 15 residues.

This clonotype appeared a few times. The chain employs TRBV7-8 and TRBJ2-1, with D unclear. This CDR3 spans 13 amino acids. The V gene's germline CDR1 is SGHVS and CDR2 FQNEAQ. V was cut by 3 bases and J by 4 bases, with 7 bases left in between. CDR3 in amino acids: CASSFSAYNEQFF. The CDR3 nucleotides read TGTGCCAGCAGCTTTTCAGCGTACAATGAGCAGTTCTTC.

This clonotype was recorded many times. This rearrangement joins TRBV20-1 to TRBJ1-1, with D unclear. The V gene lost 3 bases and the J gene lost 1 base, with 6 bases spanning the gap. Per germline, CDR1 DFQATT and CDR2 SNEGSKA (reference sequence). There are 12 residues in the CDR3. CDR3 amino acids: CSASQENTEAFF. In nucleotides, the CDR3 is TGCAGTGCTAGTCAGGAGAACACTGAAGCTTTCTTT.